This T cell receptor (beta chain) was sequenced during a study of blood T cells in healthy people across ages (dated by TCRdb to the mid-2010s). Study-level background: In model experiments, template switching captured about one uniquely barcoded TCR beta cDNA molecule for every two T cells. Age-related changes in TCR beta repertoire diversity were measured in the study by deep sequencing normalized with unique cDNA molecular identifiers. For two donors (one aged 18 to 29 and one aged 80 or older), the study analyzed two additional independent replicas of 1 million unique cDNA reads from the same blood draw. Four age groups were formed from the donors: young (average 16 years), middle-aged (approximately 40), aged (around 68) and long-lived (about 80). To avoid experimental bias, donors of different ages were distributed randomly across sequencing lanes.

Concerning this clonotype itself: Its target antigen remains unknown. One base away there is no much larger clone; base qualities are not given.

Systemically healthy Caucasian individuals from Russia, 35 to 50 in total and aged about 6 to 90 years, were included as donors. Ten milliliters of peripheral blood were drawn from each donor into EDTA-treated Vacutainer tubes. Ficoll-Paque density-gradient centrifugation was used to isolate PBMCs, with at least 6 million per sample. Trizol reagent was used to extract total RNA from the PBMCs, yielding at least 6 micrograms per sample. The percentages of naive CD45RAhigh/CD27high T cells were determined by flow cytometry on a PBMC aliquot from every donor. The protocol used for the library was 5' RACE. The sequencing machine was an Illumina HiSeq 2500. A second PCR of about 7 to 12 cycles was performed with a sample-barcoded 5' primer and a J-beta primer mix. A unique molecular identifier was introduced onto each TCR beta cDNA molecule by a template-switch 5' adaptor carrying 12 random nucleotides. At least 2.5 million CDR3-containing paired-end reads were obtained from each sample. First-strand cDNA synthesis was performed from all RNA using the Mint cDNA synthesis kit, with priming by a TRBC-specific oligonucleotide. All cDNA was treated with uracil-DNA glycosylase and then went through a first 18-cycle PCR with the universal primers M1SS and BC2_uni_R. Processing in the source paper ran as follows. For normalization, 1 million high-quality reads were randomly selected from each sample, with every read carrying a distinct molecular identifier. Instead of being binned into consensus sequences, reads that shared molecular identifiers were thrown out. MiTCR, run with a Q25 quality threshold and the strictest error-elimination algorithm, handled CDR3 identification, clonotype clustering and error correction. Lower-bound total TCR beta diversity was estimated with a nonparametric unseen species model using Euler transformation. TCRdb ran its own pipeline on the public reads, namely fastp trimming at Q25 and MiXCR clone calling, and kept in-frame beta chains. Rows with one shared CDR3 protein collapse into an entry with the most common genes and DNA. TCRdb's processing, not the authors' own work, is the source of the V and J calls. Here the sample has roughly 700,000 distinct CDR3 sequences; around 45% occur a single time. Roughly 31% of the sample is taken by the ten largest.

The paper as a whole reports these results and caveats: Compared with the aged group, more naive CD4+ T cells, fewer expanded clones and increased TCR diversity were shown by the long-lived group, suggesting age selection. Bulk unsorted PBMC profiling prevented conclusive comparison of naive and antigen-experienced compartments. Estimates of total diversity from one million sequenced T cells were regarded as lower bounds and underestimates. Observed TCR beta diversity correlated strongly with the percentage of naive T cells measured by flow cytometry. As age increased, observed TCR beta diversity per million T cells dropped in a roughly linear way, and a significant reduction was already evident by age about 40. Donor CMV infection status was unknown, potentially confounding age-related changes in expanded clonotypes.

CDR1 and CDR2 (DFQATT, SNEGSKA) derive from the germline V gene (reference sequence). The CDR3 runs 15 residues from the cysteine to the phenylalanine. The read is trimmed to its CDR3 DNA, 45 bases read in frame from base 1. This chain joins TRBV20-1 to TRBJ2-4, with no D gene named confidently. The DNA matches TRBJ2-7 better at its end, which makes the J call doubtful. This clonotype originated in a woman aged 60-70 years in good health. Sequencing used blood. In nucleotide form, the sequence is TGCAGTGCTAGAGATCTACACCGAACAGCCTACGAGCAGTACTTC. The encoded protein is CSARDLHRTAYEQYF.